This TCR beta chain was observed in a study of human T cells and chemical hapten exposure. Regarding the study as a whole: Significantly greater numbers of large CDR3 similarity clusters came from expanded TCRs than from controls.

In germline, CDR1 is SGHTA, CDR2 FQGNSA. V was shortened by 4 bases and J by 3 bases, with 7 bases between the two germline ends. The CDR3 covers 12 residues. This clonotype was detected many times. The antigen is not known. Unique molecular identifiers were affixed to discrete cDNA molecules within the library. One entry per CDR3 protein, called by TCRdb with MiXCR from the RACE reads. The data show fewer than 80,000 distinct CDR3 sequences, with around 10% seen just once and 2% to 3% held by the top ten. Sample time point: patch test 3, about 24 weeks after DPC sensitization. Treatment described: therapeutic diphenylcyclopropenone sensitization with weekly scalp DPC.

This receptor was identified in a woman in her twenties or thirties with alopecia areata. Some clones in this sample may be carry-over from other donors' samples. The source was whole blood, collected in connection with sensitization to the hapten diphenylcyclopropenone (DPC). V gene TRBV7-2 combines with J gene TRBJ2-7, with D uncertain. CDR3 sequence: CASSSSGYEQYF. The CDR3 coding sequence is TGTGCCAGCAGCTCTTCCGGCTACGAGCAGTACTTC.